This is a list of T cell receptor beta chains from one sample in a study of blood T cell repertoires in COVID-19. Sequencing was performed with immunoSEQ multiplex PCR; in TCRdb, only in-frame clones are kept and a portion is missing. The sample holds about 82,000 clones; around 81% are singletons and the top ten take 15% to 20%. Sequencing was performed on peripheral blood. The receptors originated from a man older than 75 with active or convalescent COVID-19. Both conserved end residues are part of each CDR3.

v_gene,len,CDR3aa
TRBV11-3,14,CASSLDRWQGGYTF
TRBV27,13,CASRDQRDTEAFF
TRBV19,14,CASHTRDLNTEAFF
TRBV3-1/TRBV3-2,17,CASSDGVLNSGNEKLFF
TRBV15,18,CATSTRTGDFMRGNEQFF
TRBV11-2,15,CASGLLGTGVDTQYF
TRBV6-2/TRBV6-3,13,CASSSTHTGELFF
TRBV5-4,16,CASSKVGTGAYNEQFF
TRBV28,14,CASSFRYGRAEAFF
TRBV5-4,15,CASSYGIGKNSPLHF
TRBV6-5,14,CASRSPFGQETQYF
TRBV10-3,13,CAIRDRSNQPQHF
TRBV7-3,16,CASSSTGTVSGNTIYF
TRBV28,16,CASSLGTGARTDTQYF
TRBV3-1/TRBV3-2,16,CASSQGTGGGNQPQHF
TRBV5-4,16,CASSLQLAGGVDTQYF
TRBV19,13,CASTGRSYNEQFF
TRBV30,14,CACRTDWGTDTQYF
TRBV20-1,16,CSASKASQGFSYGYTF
TRBV14,16,CASSPIGAGVWNEQFF
TRBV10-3,15,CAHSARSGDTDTQYF
TRBV5-1,15,CASRHDLHSNQPQHF
TRBV27,14,CASSLAGFYNEQFF
TRBV6-6,14,CASSPSGGVQPQHF
TRBV5-4,14,CASSWKTGEETQYF
TRBV3-1/TRBV3-2,15,CASSQGTGRYNEQFF
TRBV2,13,CASSDGPKETQYF
TRBV5-5,15,CASSLGQGEGYGYTF
TRBV6-6,15,CASSITPPYYQPQHF
TRBV11-2,16,CASSLDPGVGANVLTF
TRBV3-1/TRBV3-2,15,CASSQDLAGAGELFF
TRBV20-1,11,CIARGQNEQFF
TRBV2,13,CASTRGLEQPQHF
TRBV28,15,CASSFLTGNTGELFF
TRBV6-1,15,CASSDPGQVNSPLHF